At least ten counts were recorded for the clone carrying this TCR beta chain. What it binds is not known. Germline V CDR1 and CDR2: SQVTM, ANQGSEA. V lost 3 bases and J 5 bases, leaving 17 bases between the germline ends. This CDR3 is 15 amino acids long. This record comes from a study of CD8+CD57+ T cells in acquired aplastic anemia. Study details: DNA recovered from sorted CD4+ and CD8+ cells had a mean of about 3 ug. Study outcomes and limitations: Simpson's diversity of CD8+ cells was not significantly different in patients compared with controls.

CDR3 and TCR beta VDJ profiling relied on genomic DNA as the template. TCRdb called the reads again in MiXCR, with one record for every CDR3 protein. The sample has about half a million distinct CDR3 sequences, around 33% seen once. Patients included in sequencing had previously demonstrated CD8+CD57+ cell expansion by flow cytometry. Acquired aplastic anemia of severe grade affected all patients. By the time of blood sampling, patients had still received no therapy. The sequence was obtained from a human donor with aplastic anemia. Specimen: sorted CD4+, CD8+, or CD8+CD57+ T cells (not recorded which) from PBMCs. V and J are TRBV29-1 and TRBJ2-1; D call uncertain. CDR3 bases: TGCAGCGTTGAGGGCGACCCGAACTCGAACAATGAGCAGTTCTTC. Its translation: CSVEGDPNSNNEQFF.